This is a list of T cell receptor beta chains from one sample in a study of OX40 agonist ivuxolimab in advanced cancers. Produced via immunoSEQ multiplex PCR; TCRdb's table is partial and in-frame only. Here the sample spans 50,000 to 65,000 clones, approximately 85% being singletons. Material: CD4+ or CD8+ T cells sorted from blood, obtained in a trial of the OX40 agonist ivuxolimab. The source is an adult with an advanced solid tumor such as melanoma, head and neck, liver or kidney cancer. Each CDR3 is given with its conserved first and last residue. A D gene is named only where the DNA matches it firmly. Size is stated for part of the rows, as once, few or many counts, or as a class when the clone is expanded.

J gene	CDR3 length	V gene	D gene	clone size	CDR3 protein	CDR3 DNA
TRBJ1-1	14	TRBV4-1	NA	medium-sized	CATRGLLRGTEAFF	TGCGCCACCAGAGGACTCCTTAGGGGAACTGAAGCTTTCTTT
TRBJ1-5	15	TRBV19	NA	NA	CASSGAGGGNQPQHF	TGTGCCAGTAGTGGGGCAGGCGGAGGCAATCAGCCCCAGCATTTT
TRBJ2-6	15	TRBV7-2	NA	NA	CASSLWGAGANVLTF	TGTGCCAGCAGCCTCTGGGGGGCTGGGGCCAACGTCCTGACTTTC
TRBJ1-2	13	TRBV19	TRBD1	NA	CATRGTGDYGYTF	TGTGCCACCAGAGGGACAGGCGACTATGGCTACACCTTC
TRBJ1-3	17	TRBV9	NA	NA	CASSIRQDPSSGNTIYF	TGTGCCAGCAGCATCAGACAGGACCCGAGCTCTGGAAACACCATATATTTT
TRBJ1-1	15	TRBV9	TRBD1	NA	CASSDRQGANTEAFF	TGTGCCAGCAGCGACCGACAGGGGGCGAACACTGAAGCTTTCTTT
TRBJ2-5	16	TRBV2	TRBD2	NA	CASRKGLAGGKETQYF	TGTGCCAGCAGGAAGGGACTAGCGGGGGGAAAAGAGACCCAGTACTTC
TRBJ1-6	16	TRBV7-9	TRBD1	NA	CASSPGDGTANSPLHF	TGTGCCAGCAGCCCCGGAGACGGGACAGCGAATTCACCCCTCCACTTT
TRBJ2-7	15	TRBV9	NA	NA	CASSVVSGTPGEQYF	TGTGCCAGCAGCGTAGTGTCCGGGACCCCGGGCGAGCAGTACTTC
TRBJ2-1	14	TRBV19	NA	NA	CASSIQVGGVSQFF	TGTGCCAGTAGTATACAAGTCGGAGGGGTCTCGCAGTTCTTC
TRBJ1-2	11	TRBV20-1	NA	NA	CSAWTVYGYTF	TGCAGTGCTTGGACAGTCTATGGCTACACCTTC
TRBJ1-1	14	TRBV5-5	NA	NA	CASSLDRGNTEAFF	TGTGCCAGCAGCTTGGATAGGGGGAACACTGAAGCTTTCTTT
TRBJ1-3	13	TRBV19	NA	NA	CASHRDSGNTIYF	TGTGCCAGCCACCGGGACTCTGGAAACACCATATATTTT
TRBJ1-4	16	TRBV4-1	TRBD1	once	CASSQNNRGGNEKLFF	TGCGCCAGCAGCCAAAACAACAGGGGCGGGAATGAAAAACTGTTTTTT
TRBJ1-1	16	TRBV5-4	NA	NA	CASSLAAITMNTEAFF	TGTGCCAGCAGCTTGGCGGCAATTACAATGAACACTGAAGCTTTCTTT
TRBJ2-1	14	TRBV7-2	NA	once	CASSTTDSSGQRFF	TGTGCCAGCAGCACGACTGATAGCTCAGGTCAACGGTTCTTC
TRBJ1-2	13	TRBV5-5	NA	NA	CASSLGTLYGYTF	TGTGCCAGCAGCTTGGGTACTCTCTATGGCTACACCTTC
TRBJ2-7	14	TRBV30	TRBD1	NA	CAWREQGAKDEQYF	TGTGCCTGGAGAGAACAGGGGGCGAAGGACGAGCAGTACTTC
TRBJ2-3	16	TRBV4-2	TRBD2	NA	CASSQEASGGTDTQYF	TGTGCCAGCAGCCAAGAAGCTAGCGGGGGAACAGATACGCAGTATTTT
TRBJ2-1	13	TRBV10-3	NA	NA	CAISELGGNEQFF	TGTGCCATCAGTGAGTTGGGGGGTAATGAGCAGTTCTTC
TRBJ1-5	13	TRBV7-6	NA	NA	CASSLGAYQPQHF	TGTGCCAGCAGCTTAGGGGCCTACCAGCCCCAGCATTTT
TRBJ1-4	16	TRBV4-3	NA	NA	CASSQERGGLNEKLFF	TGCGCCAGCAGCCAAGAACGGGGGGGGCTAAATGAAAAACTGTTTTTT
TRBJ1-2	13	TRBV7-9	NA	NA	CASSLDHNYGYTF	TGTGCCAGCAGCTTAGACCATAACTATGGCTACACCTTC
TRBJ2-6	21	TRBV27	TRBD1	NA	CASTGTGKSYYKDSGANVLTF	TGTGCCAGCACCGGGACAGGGAAAAGCTATTACAAAGATTCTGGGGCCAACGTCCTGACTTTC
TRBJ2-7	14	TRBV7-3	TRBD1	NA	CASSLTRTGNEQYF	TGTGCCAGCAGCTTAACCAGGACAGGGAACGAGCAGTACTTC
TRBJ2-2	17	TRBV14	TRBD2	NA	CASSRGTSGWGTGELFF	TGTGCCAGCAGCCGGGGGACTAGCGGCTGGGGCACCGGGGAGCTGTTTTTT
TRBJ1-4	15	TRBV9	NA	NA	CASSAARNPNEKLFF	TGTGCCAGCAGCGCAGCGAGGAACCCTAATGAAAAACTGTTTTTT
TRBJ2-5	14	TRBV10-1	TRBD1	NA	CASSESGGQGTQYF	TGCGCCAGCAGTGAGAGCGGAGGACAGGGGACCCAGTACTTC
TRBJ1-4	13	TRBV30	NA	NA	CAWSVQREEKLFF	TGTGCCTGGAGTGTACAAAGGGAGGAAAAACTGTTTTTT
TRBJ2-2	19	TRBV5-6	NA	NA	CASSLLAGPDPIVTGELFF	TGTGCCAGCAGCCTGCTGGCAGGTCCCGACCCCATCGTGACCGGGGAGCTGTTTTTT
TRBJ2-2	17	TRBV11-3	NA	NA	CASSSMWGAALTGELFF	TGTGCCAGCAGTTCTATGTGGGGGGCCGCTCTCACCGGGGAGCTGTTTTTT
TRBJ1-1	13	TRBV6-1	NA	NA	CASGRVANTEAFF	TGTGCCAGCGGGAGGGTTGCGAACACTGAAGCTTTCTTT
TRBJ1-1	15	TRBV7-9	NA	NA	CASSTKPGVDTEAFF	TGTGCCAGCAGCACGAAACCAGGAGTGGATACTGAAGCTTTCTTT
TRBJ1-1	13	TRBV7-2	NA	NA	CASSLGTVTEAFF	TGTGCCAGCAGCTTAGGGACAGTCACTGAAGCTTTCTTT
TRBJ1-1	12	TRBV7-9	NA	NA	CASSFDRFGAFF	TGTGCCAGCAGCTTTGACAGGTTTGGGGCTTTCTTT
TRBJ1-2	14	TRBV7-9	NA	NA	CAVSPEDTSYGYTF	TGTGCCGTTAGTCCAGAGGATACCTCGTATGGCTACACCTTC
TRBJ1-5	16	TRBV15	TRBD1	NA	CATSRDPGTGGQPQHF	TGTGCCACCAGCAGAGACCCCGGGACAGGGGGTCAGCCCCAGCATTTT
TRBJ1-6	15	TRBV25-1	NA	NA	CASSLWGEGSSPLHF	TGTGCCAGCAGTCTATGGGGGGAAGGCAGTTCACCCCTCCACTTT
TRBJ1-2	13	TRBV4-1	NA	NA	CASSQVGVAGYTF	TGCGCCAGCAGCCAAGTGGGGGTCGCAGGCTACACCTTC
TRBJ1-6	15	TRBV4-2	TRBD1	few	CASSQGTGMVSPLHF	TGTGCCAGCAGCCAAGGGACAGGGATGGTATCACCCCTCCACTTT
TRBJ2-1	17	TRBV29-1	NA	NA	CSVYVRPKGGGLDEQFF	TGCAGCGTTTATGTAAGGCCTAAGGGGGGGGGCCTTGATGAGCAGTTCTTC
TRBJ1-5	17	TRBV19	NA	NA	CASQRLGLKYSNQPQHF	TGTGCCAGTCAACGGTTGGGCCTCAAATATAGCAATCAGCCCCAGCATTTT
TRBJ2-5	11	TRBV6-8	TRBD2	NA	CASRGGETQYF	TGTGCCAGTCGGGGGGGGGAGACCCAGTACTTC
TRBJ2-5	13	TRBV5-5	NA	NA	CASSYSTQETQYF	TGTGCCAGCAGCTACAGTACTCAAGAGACCCAGTACTTC
TRBJ2-1	15	TRBV9	NA	NA	CASSVVSGGYHEQFF	TGTGCCAGCAGCGTAGTATCCGGAGGTTACCATGAGCAGTTCTTC
TRBJ1-6	15	TRBV30	NA	few	CAWSTGFSYNSPLHF	TGTGCCTGGAGTACGGGATTTTCCTATAATTCACCCCTCCACTTT
TRBJ2-7	12	TRBV7-2	NA	NA	CASSSSSYEQYF	TGTGCCAGCAGTTCTAGCTCCTACGAGCAGTACTTC
TRBJ2-5	13	TRBV11-3	NA	few	CASSLGSGETQYF	TGTGCCAGCAGTCTCGGCTCCGGGGAGACCCAGTACTTC
TRBJ2-5	13	TRBV10-1	NA	NA	CASSGPPQETQYF	TGCGCCAGCAGTGGCCCACCCCAAGAGACCCAGTACTTC
TRBJ2-3	17	TRBV7-2	TRBD2	once	CASSLGLAGFRADTQYF	TGTGCCAGCAGCTTAGGGCTAGCGGGGTTCAGGGCAGATACGCAGTATTTT